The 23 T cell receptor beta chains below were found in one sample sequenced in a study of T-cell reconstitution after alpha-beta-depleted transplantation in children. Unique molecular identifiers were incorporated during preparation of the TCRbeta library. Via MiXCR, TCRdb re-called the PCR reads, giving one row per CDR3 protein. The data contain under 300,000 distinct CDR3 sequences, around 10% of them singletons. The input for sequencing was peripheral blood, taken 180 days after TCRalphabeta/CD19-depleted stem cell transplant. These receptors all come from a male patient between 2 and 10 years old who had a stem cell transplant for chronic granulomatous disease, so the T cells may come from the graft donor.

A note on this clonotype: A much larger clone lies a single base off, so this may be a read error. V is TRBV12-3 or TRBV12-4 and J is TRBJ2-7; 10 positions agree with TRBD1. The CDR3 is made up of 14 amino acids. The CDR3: CDSSYRDRGNEQYF. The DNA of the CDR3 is TGTGACAGCAGTTACCGGGACAGGGGCAACGAGCAGTACTTC.

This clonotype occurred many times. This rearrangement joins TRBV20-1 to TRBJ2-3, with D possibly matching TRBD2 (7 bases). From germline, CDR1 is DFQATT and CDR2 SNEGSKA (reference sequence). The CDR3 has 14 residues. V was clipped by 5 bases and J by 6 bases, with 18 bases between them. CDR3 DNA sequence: TGCAGTGCTTCCCGGAGGGGGGGGAGGGATACGCAGTATTTT. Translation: CSASRRGGRDTQYF.

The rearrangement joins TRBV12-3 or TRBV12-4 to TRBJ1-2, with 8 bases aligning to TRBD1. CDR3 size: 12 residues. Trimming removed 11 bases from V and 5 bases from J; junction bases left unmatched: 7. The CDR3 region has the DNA TGTGCCTCAACTCGGACAGGGTATGGCTACACCTTC. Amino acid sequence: CASTRTGYGYTF.

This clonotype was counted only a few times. The CDR3 nucleotides read TGTGCCAGTCAAAGGGCCACAGGGAGTTTCACTGAAGCTTTCTTT. Protein sequence: CASQRATGSFTEAFF. The rearrangement uses TRBV19 and TRBJ1-1, with a possible D match to TRBD1 (6 bases). Trimming removed 8 bases at V and 4 bases at J, with 20 bases between. Germline CDR1 reads LNHDA; CDR2 reads SQIVND (reference sequence). The CDR3 length is 15 residues.

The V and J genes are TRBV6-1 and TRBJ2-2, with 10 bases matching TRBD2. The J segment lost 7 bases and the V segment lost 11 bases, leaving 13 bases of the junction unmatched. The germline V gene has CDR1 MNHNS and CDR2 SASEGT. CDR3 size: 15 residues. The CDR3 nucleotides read TGTGCCGCATCGGGGCTAGCGGGAGCCAACGGGGAGCTGTTTTTT. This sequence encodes CAASGLAGANGELFF.

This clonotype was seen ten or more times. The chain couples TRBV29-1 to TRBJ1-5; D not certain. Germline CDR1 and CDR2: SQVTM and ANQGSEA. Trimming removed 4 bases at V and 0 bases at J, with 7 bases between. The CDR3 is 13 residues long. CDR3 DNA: TGCAGCGTTGTGGTAGATAGCAATCAGCCCCAGCATTTT. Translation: CSVVVDSNQPQHF. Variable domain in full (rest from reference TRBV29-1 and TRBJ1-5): SAVISQKPSRDICQRGTSLTIQCQVDSQVTMMFWYRQQPGQSLTLIATANQGSEATYESGFVIDKFPISRPNLTFSTLTVSNMSPEDSSIYLCSVVVDSNQPQHFGDGTRLSIL.

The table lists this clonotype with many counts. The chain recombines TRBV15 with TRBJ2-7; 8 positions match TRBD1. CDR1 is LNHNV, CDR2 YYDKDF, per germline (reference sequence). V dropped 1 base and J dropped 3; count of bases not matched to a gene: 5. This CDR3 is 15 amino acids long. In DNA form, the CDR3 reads TGTGCCACCAGCAGAGGCGGACAGGGAAACTACGAGCAGTACTTC. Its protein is CATSRGGQGNYEQYF.

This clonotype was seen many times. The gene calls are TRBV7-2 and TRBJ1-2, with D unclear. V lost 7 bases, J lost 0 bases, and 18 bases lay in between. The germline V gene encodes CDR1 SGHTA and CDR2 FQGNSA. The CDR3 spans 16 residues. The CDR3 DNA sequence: TGTGCCAGCACCAACCAAGGTGGGAGAGCTAACTATGGCTACACCTTC. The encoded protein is CASTNQGGRANYGYTF.

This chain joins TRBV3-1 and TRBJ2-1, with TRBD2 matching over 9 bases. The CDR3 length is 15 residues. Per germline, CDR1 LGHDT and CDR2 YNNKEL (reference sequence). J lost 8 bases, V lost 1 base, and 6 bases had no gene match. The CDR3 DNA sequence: TGTGCCAGCAGCCAAGGCCTAGCGGGATCCCATGAGCAGTTCTTC. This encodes CASSQGLAGSHEQFF.

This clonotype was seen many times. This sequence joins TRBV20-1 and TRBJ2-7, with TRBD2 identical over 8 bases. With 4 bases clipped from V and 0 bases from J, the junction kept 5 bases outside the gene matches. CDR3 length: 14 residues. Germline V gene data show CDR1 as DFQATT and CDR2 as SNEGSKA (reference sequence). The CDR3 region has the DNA TGCAGTGCTAATAGCGGGATCCGCTCCTACGAGCAGTACTTC. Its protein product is CSANSGIRSYEQYF.

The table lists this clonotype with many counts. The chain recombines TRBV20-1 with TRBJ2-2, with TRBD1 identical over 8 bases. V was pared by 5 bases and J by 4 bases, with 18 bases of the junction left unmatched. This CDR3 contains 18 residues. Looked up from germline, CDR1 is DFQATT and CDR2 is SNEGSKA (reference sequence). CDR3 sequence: CSAPRAGGQVIRTGELFF. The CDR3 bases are TGCAGTGCTCCCCGAGCCGGGGGACAGGTGATTCGCACCGGGGAGCTGTTTTTT.

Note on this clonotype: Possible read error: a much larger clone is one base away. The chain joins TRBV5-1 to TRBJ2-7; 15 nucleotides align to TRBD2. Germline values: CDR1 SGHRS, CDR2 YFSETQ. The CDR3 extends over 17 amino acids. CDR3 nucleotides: TGCGCCTGCAGCTTCGGACTAGCGGGAGGGCCAGGTAACGAGCAGTACTTC. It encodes CACSFGLAGGPGNEQYF.

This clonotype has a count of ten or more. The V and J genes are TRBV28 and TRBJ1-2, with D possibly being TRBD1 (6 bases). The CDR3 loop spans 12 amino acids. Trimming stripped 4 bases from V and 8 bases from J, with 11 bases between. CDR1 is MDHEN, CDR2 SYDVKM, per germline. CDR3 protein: CASSWGARGYTF. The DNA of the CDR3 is TGTGCCAGCAGTTGGGGGGCGCGGGGCTACACCTTC.

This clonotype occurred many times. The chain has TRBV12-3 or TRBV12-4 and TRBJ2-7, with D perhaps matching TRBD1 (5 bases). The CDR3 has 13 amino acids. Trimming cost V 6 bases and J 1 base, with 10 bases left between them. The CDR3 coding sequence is TGTGCCAGCAGAAAAGACAGTTCCTACGAGCAGTACTTC. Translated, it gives CASRKDSSYEQYF.

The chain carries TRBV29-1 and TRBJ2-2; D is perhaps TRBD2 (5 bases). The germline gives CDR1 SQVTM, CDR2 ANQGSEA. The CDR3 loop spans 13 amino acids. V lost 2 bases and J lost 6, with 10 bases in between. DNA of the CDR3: TGCAGCGTTGAAAGGATGCGGGCCGGGGAGCTGTTTTTT. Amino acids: CSVERMRAGELFF.

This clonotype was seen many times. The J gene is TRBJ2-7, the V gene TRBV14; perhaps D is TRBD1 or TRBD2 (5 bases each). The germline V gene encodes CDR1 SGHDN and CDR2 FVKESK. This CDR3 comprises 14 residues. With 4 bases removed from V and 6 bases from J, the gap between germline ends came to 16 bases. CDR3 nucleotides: TGTGCCAGCAGCCCTAAGTGGGGGTCCGGCGAGCAGTACTTC. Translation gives CASSPKWGSGEQYF. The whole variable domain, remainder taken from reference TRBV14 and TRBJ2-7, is EAGVTQFPSHSVIEKGQTVTLRCDPISGHDNLYWYRRVMGKEIKFLLHFVKESKQDESGMPNNRFLAERTGGTYSTLKVQPAELEDSGVYFCASSPKWGSGEQYFGPGTRLTVT.

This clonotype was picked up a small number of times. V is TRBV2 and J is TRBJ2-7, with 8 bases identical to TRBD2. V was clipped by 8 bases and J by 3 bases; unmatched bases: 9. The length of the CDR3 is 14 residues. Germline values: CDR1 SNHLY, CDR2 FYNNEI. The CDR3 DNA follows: TGTGCCAGCGGACGAGCGGGAGTTGGCTACGAGCAGTACTTC. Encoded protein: CASGRAGVGYEQYF.

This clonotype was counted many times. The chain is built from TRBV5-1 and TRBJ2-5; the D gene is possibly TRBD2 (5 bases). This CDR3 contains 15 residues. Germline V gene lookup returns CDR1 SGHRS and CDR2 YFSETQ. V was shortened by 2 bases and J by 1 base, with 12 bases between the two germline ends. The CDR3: CASSFSAGFQETQYF. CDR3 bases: TGCGCCAGCAGCTTTTCCGCGGGCTTCCAAGAGACCCAGTACTTC.

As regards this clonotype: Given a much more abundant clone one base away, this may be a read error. For the CDR3, the DNA is TGTGCCTGCAGTTTATTGGTCGGGGGAGGAGGATTCGGAGAGACCCAGTACTTC. As protein: CACSLLVGGGGFGETQYF. The chain links TRBV3-1 to TRBJ2-5; the D gene is possibly TRBD2 (6 bases). Germline CDR1 is LGHDT and CDR2 is YNNKEL (reference sequence). CDR3 size: 18 residues.

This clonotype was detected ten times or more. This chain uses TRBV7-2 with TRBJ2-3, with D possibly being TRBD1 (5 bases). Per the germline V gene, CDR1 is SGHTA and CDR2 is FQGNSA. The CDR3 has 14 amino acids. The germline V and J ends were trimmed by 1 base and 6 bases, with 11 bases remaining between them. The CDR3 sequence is CASSLGQGRDTQYF. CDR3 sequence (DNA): TGTGCCAGCAGCTTAGGTCAGGGCCGCGATACGCAGTATTTT. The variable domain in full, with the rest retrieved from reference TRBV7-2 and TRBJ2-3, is GAGVSQSPSNKVTEKGKDVELRCDPISGHTALYWYRQSLGQGLEFLIYFQGNSAPDKSGLPSDRFSAERTGGSVSTLTIQRTQQEDSAVYLCASSLGQGRDTQYFGPGTRLTVL.

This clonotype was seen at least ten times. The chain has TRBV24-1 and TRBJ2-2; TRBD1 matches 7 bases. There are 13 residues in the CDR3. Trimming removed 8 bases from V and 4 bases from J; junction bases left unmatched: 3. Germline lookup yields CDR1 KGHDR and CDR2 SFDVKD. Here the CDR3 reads CATKGAVTGELFF. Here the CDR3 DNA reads TGTGCCACCAAGGGGGCGGTCACCGGGGAGCTGTTTTTT.

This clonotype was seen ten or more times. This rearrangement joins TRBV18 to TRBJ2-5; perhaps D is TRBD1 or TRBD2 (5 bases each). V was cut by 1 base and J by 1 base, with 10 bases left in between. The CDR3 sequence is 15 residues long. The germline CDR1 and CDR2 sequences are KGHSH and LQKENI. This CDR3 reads CASSPLGTVQETQYF. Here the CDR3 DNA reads TGTGCCAGCTCACCACTGGGGACGGTCCAAGAGACCCAGTACTTC.

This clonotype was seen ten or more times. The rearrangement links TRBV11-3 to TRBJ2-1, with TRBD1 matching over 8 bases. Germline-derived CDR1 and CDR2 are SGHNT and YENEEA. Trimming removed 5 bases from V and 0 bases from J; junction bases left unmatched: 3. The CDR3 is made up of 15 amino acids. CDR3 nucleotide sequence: TGTGCCAGCAGCCCCGACAGGGGCTCCTACAATGAGCAGTTCTTC. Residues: CASSPDRGSYNEQFF.